The next 13 T cell receptor beta chains were all read from a single sample in a study of T-cell reconstitution after alpha-beta-depleted transplantation in children (dated by TCRdb to about 2016). The protocol used for the library was PCR. Sequencing was carried out with an Illumina HiSeq 2500. TCR library preparation used molecular barcoding, with unique molecular identifiers applied to normalize quantification of the TCRbeta repertoire. The public reads were reprocessed in TCRdb via fastp at Q25 and MiXCR, keeping in-frame beta chains. Each record represents a unique CDR3 protein, reported with the most common genes and DNA among its rows. Recorded for this sample are some 500,000 distinct CDR3 sequences; around a third of them occurred a single time. 2% to 2.5% of the sample goes to the ten largest clones. The sample consisted of PBMCs from the stem cell graft donor, taken from the stem cell graft. These receptors originate from a human donor who donated a stem cell graft to a child with aplastic anemia.

The V and J genes are TRBV5-1 and TRBJ2-1; 9 bases are shared with TRBD2. J gave up 7 bases and V 2 bases, and 10 bases lay outside the gene matches. Germline V CDR1 and CDR2: SGHRS, YFSETQ. The CDR3 consists of 16 residues. The CDR3 protein is CASSLAGGEYQNEQFF. The CDR3 DNA is TGCGCCAGCAGCTTAGCGGGAGGAGAGTATCAGAATGAGCAGTTCTTC.

This clonotype occurred many times. J is TRBJ2-1 and V is TRBV12-3 or TRBV12-4, with a tentative D call TRBD2 (5 bases). The V gene lost 3 bases and the J gene lost 0 bases, with 9 bases spanning the gap. The CDR3 has 15 residues. This chain's CDR3 is CASSLSAGSYNEQFF. CDR3 DNA: TGTGCCAGCAGTTTGTCGGCGGGCTCCTACAATGAGCAGTTCTTC.

In its sample, this clonotype was seen a few times. V is TRBV15 and J is TRBJ2-7; no definite D call. V was cut by 0 bases and J by 0 bases, with 6 bases left in between. The CDR3 totals 14 residues. Germline assignment: CDR1 LNHNV and CDR2 YYDKDF (reference sequence). The CDR3 region has the DNA TGTGCCACCAGCAGAGATATCTACTCCTACGAGCAGTACTTC. This sequence encodes CATSRDIYSYEQYF.

The chain recombines TRBV29-1 with TRBJ2-3; D gene ambiguous. Germline V gene lookup returns CDR1 SQVTM and CDR2 ANQGSEA. There are 12 residues in the CDR3. Trimming left V 4 bases short and J 3 bases short, with 8 bases between. The CDR3 sequence is CSVAYSTDTQYF. CDR3 coding DNA: TGCAGCGTTGCGTACAGTACAGATACGCAGTATTTT.

This clonotype was seen more than once but under ten times. V is TRBV13 and J is TRBJ2-2, with TRBD2 matching 7 bases. Germline assignment: CDR1 PRHDT and CDR2 FYEKMQ (reference sequence). The V and J ends lost 5 bases and 7 bases, in that order; junction bases with no gene match: 10. The CDR3 length is 15 residues. CDR3 protein: CASSTVRGGGGELFF. CDR3 sequence (DNA): TGTGCCAGCAGCACCGTCCGAGGCGGGGGCGGGGAGCTGTTTTTT.

The chain is built from TRBV12-3 or TRBV12-4 and TRBJ2-1; D assignment may be TRBD1 or TRBD2 (5 bases each). There are 16 residues in the CDR3. The V and J ends lost 6 bases and 9 bases respectively, with 24 bases between them. Written as DNA, the CDR3 is TGTGCCAGCAGCCCCCGGGGCGGGCCCGGTAACAGTGAGCAGTTCTTC. Translation gives CASSPRGGPGNSEQFF.

The rearrangement uses TRBV6-1 and TRBJ1-1; D might be TRBD1 (6 bases). With 7 bases removed from V and 5 bases from J, the gap between germline ends came to 14 bases. Germline V gene lookup returns CDR1 MNHNS and CDR2 SASEGT. CDR3 length: 13 amino acids. The CDR3 here is CASNPGVWTEAFF. In nucleotides, the CDR3 is TGTGCCAGCAACCCAGGGGTATGGACTGAAGCTTTCTTT.

This clonotype was seen a handful of times. The chain links TRBV20-1 to TRBJ2-7; 9 bases map to TRBD2. In germline, CDR1 is DFQATT, CDR2 SNEGSKA (reference sequence). This CDR3 region has 14 residues. V dropped 0 bases and J dropped 2; count of bases not matched to a gene: 2. CDR3 sequence: CSARDGTSTYEQYF. Here the CDR3 DNA reads TGCAGTGCTAGAGACGGGACTAGCACCTACGAGCAGTACTTC.

The chain combines TRBV20-1 with TRBJ1-2, with a possible D match to TRBD1 (5 bases). Per germline, CDR1 DFQATT and CDR2 SNEGSKA (reference sequence). This CDR3 is built from 13 residues. V was shortened by 5 bases and J by 6 bases, with 16 bases between the two germline ends. Here the CDR3 reads CSASPLGTDGYTF. The DNA of the CDR3 is TGCAGTGCTTCACCCCTGGGGACTGATGGCTACACCTTC.

This chain's CDR3 is CASTKGGGGTEAFF. DNA for the CDR3: TGTGCCAGCACCAAAGGTGGGGGAGGGACTGAAGCTTTCTTT. This rearrangement joins TRBV5-6 to TRBJ1-1; possibly TRBD1 for D (5 bases). Germline-derived CDR1 and CDR2 are SGHDT and YYEEEE. Between the trimmed V and J ends, which lost 6 bases and 5 bases, there was a span of 17 bases. This CDR3 region has 14 residues. Combining the CDR3 with reference TRBV5-6 and TRBJ1-1 gives the whole variable domain DAGVTQSPTHLIKTRGQQVTLRCSPKSGHDTVSWYQQALGQGPQFIFQYYEEEERQRGNFPDRFSGHQFPNYSSELNVNALLLGDSALYLCASTKGGGGTEAFFGQGTRLTVV.

The chain links TRBV5-1 to TRBJ1-1; D not certain. The CDR3 covers 17 residues. In germline, CDR1 is SGHRS, CDR2 YFSETQ. V was shortened by 6 bases and J by 0 bases, with 21 bases between the two germline ends. CDR3 bases: TGCGCCAGCACCCTTTTCCCATCGGCCGGAATGAACACTGAAGCTTTCTTT. This sequence encodes CASTLFPSAGMNTEAFF.

The chain employs TRBV13 and TRBJ2-3, with D uncertain. V shed 3 bases and J shed 2 bases, with 9 bases lying between them. The CDR3 covers 14 residues. Germline CDR1 PRHDT, CDR2 FYEKMQ (reference sequence). CDR3 protein: CASSFEDYTDTQYF. In nucleotides, the CDR3 is TGTGCCAGCAGCTTCGAGGATTACACAGATACGCAGTATTTT.

J is TRBJ1-3 and V is TRBV29-1, with D uncertain. Trimming stripped 6 bases from V and 0 bases from J, with 12 bases between. Germline V lookup: CDR1 SQVTM, CDR2 ANQGSEA. The CDR3 length is 14 residues. The CDR3 DNA reads TGCAGCGTCGGTAACAGATCCTCTGGAAACACCATATATTTT. Translated, it gives CSVGNRSSGNTIYF.